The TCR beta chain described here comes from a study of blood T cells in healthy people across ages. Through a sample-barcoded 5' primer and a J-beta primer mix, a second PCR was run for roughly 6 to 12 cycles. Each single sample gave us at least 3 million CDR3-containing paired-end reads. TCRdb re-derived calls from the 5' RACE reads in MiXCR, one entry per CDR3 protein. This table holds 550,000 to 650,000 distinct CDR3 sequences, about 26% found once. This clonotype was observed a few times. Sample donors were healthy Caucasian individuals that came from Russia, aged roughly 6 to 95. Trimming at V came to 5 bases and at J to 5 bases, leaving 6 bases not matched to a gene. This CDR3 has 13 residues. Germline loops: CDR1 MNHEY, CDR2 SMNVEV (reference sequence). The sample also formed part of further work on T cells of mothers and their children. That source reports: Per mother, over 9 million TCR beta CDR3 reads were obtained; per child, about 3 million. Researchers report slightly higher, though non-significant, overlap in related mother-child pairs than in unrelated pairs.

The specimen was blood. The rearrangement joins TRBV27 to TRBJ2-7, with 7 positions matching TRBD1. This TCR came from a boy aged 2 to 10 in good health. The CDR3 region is CASSHEGGDEQYF. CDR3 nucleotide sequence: TGTGCCAGCAGTCACGAAGGGGGCGACGAGCAGTACTTC.